This T cell receptor beta chain stems from a study of blood T cells in healthy people across ages. Study-wide background: Template-switching capture recovered about one barcoded beta molecule per two T cells.

Primed by a sample-barcoded 5' primer and a J-beta primer mix, a second PCR proceeded for about 6 to 11 cycles. Each cDNA molecule was tagged by a template-switch adaptor with 12 random nucleotides. TCRdb analysed the 5' RACE reads with MiXCR anew, one entry per CDR3 protein. This sample has about 630,000 distinct CDR3 sequences, with under 25% found just once. This clonotype was counted ten times or more. CDR1 and CDR2 from the germline V gene are MNHEY and SMNVEV (reference sequence). The length of the CDR3 is 13 residues. V was pared by 5 bases and J by 5 bases, with 5 bases of the junction left unmatched.

The gene calls are TRBV27 and TRBJ2-5, with 7 bases lining up with TRBD1. This clonotype originated in an older man in good health. The sequenced sample consisted of blood. The CDR3 DNA reads as TGTGCCAGCAGTAGACAGGGTCGGGAGACCCAGTACTTC. The encoded protein is CASSRQGRETQYF.